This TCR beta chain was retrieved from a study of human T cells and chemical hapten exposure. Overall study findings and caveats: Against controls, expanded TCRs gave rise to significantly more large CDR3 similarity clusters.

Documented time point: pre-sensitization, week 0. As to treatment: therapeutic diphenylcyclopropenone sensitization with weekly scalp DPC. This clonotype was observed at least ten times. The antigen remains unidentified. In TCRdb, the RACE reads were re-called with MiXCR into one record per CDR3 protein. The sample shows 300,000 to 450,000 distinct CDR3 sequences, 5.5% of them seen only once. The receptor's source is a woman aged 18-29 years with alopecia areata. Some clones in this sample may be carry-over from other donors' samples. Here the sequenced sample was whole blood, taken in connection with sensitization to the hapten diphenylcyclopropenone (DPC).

Here the CDR3 DNA reads TGCGCCAGCAGCTTGGCACTCACGGGCTCCGTGGGGGCAGATACGCAGTATTTT. Translated, it gives CASSLALTGSVGADTQYF. The chain carries TRBV5-1 and TRBJ2-3; D possibly uses TRBD1 or TRBD2 (5 bases each). Between the trimmed V and J ends, which lost 0 bases and 4 bases, there was a span of 21 bases. CDR3 size: 18 residues. Germline lookup yields CDR1 SGHRS and CDR2 YFSETQ.